A selection of T cell receptor beta chains follows, all from one sample in a study of identical twins. TCRdb re-called the 5' RACE reads with MiXCR, one entry per CDR3 protein. Of 700,000 or so distinct CDR3 sequences in the sample, around 8.6% were seen once. The data were also submitted as part of a second study, on yellow fever vaccine responses in identical twins.

What was sequenced was PBMCs. These receptors were taken from a woman aged 18-35 years in good health. Both conserved end residues are part of each CDR3. Each record gives: CDR3 DNA, CDR3 protein, D gene, V gene, clone size, J gene. A D gene is named only where the DNA matches it firmly. Not all rows give a size; the values are once, few, many and, for expanded clones, a class.

TGTGCCAGCAGGTTCCTGGGAGGGACCGGGGAGCTGTTTTTT,CASRFLGGTGELFF,TRBD2,TRBV7-9,.,TRBJ2-2
TGCGCCAGCAGTGCCCTCATAGGGGGTCAAGAGACCCAGTACTTC,CASSALIGGQETQYF,.,TRBV10-1,many,TRBJ2-5
TGTGCCAGCAGCTCCGGCCTAGCGGGCAAAGAGCAGTACTTC,CASSSGLAGKEQYF,TRBD2,TRBV7-2,.,TRBJ2-7
TGTGCCAGCAGTCCTTGGCTGGGGAATGAGCAGTTCTTC,CASSPWLGNEQFF,.,TRBV2,.,TRBJ2-1
TGTGCCAGCAGTTTCTCAGTAGGGGTCCTCGGCGATACGCAGTATTTT,CASSFSVGVLGDTQYF,.,TRBV6-5,few,TRBJ2-3
TGCAGTGCTCCGTCTAGCGGGAGCTCCTACGAGCAGTACTTC,CSAPSSGSSYEQYF,TRBD2,TRBV20-1,.,TRBJ2-7
TGTGCCAGCAGCTTAGCCCCCCTGGGTGGGGGGGCCTACGAGCAGTACTTC,CASSLAPLGGGAYEQYF,TRBD2,TRBV7-9,few,TRBJ2-7
TGCAGCGTCCCGGGGGTCACTGAGCAGTTCTTC,CSVPGVTEQFF,.,TRBV29-1,.,TRBJ2-1
TGTGCCAGCAGCTTGGAGGTAGCCGACAAAAACATTCAGTACTTC,CASSLEVADKNIQYF,.,TRBV5-5,.,TRBJ2-4
TGTACCAGCAGCCAAGGAACAGCGGGGCCCATTTACTTC,CTSSQGTAGPIYF,TRBD2,TRBV3-1,.,TRBJ2-7
TGTGCCAGCAGCTTGAAGCGGACGAACACAGATACGCAGTATTTT,CASSLKRTNTDTQYF,.,TRBV5-6,few,TRBJ2-3
TGTGCCAGCACCCTAGACAGGTACACCGGGGAGCTGTTTTTT,CASTLDRYTGELFF,.,TRBV12-3/TRBV12-4,many,TRBJ2-2
TGTGCCATCAGGACTCAGGGGTCCGGGGCCAACGTCCTGACTTTC,CAIRTQGSGANVLTF,.,TRBV10-3,.,TRBJ2-6
TGCAGTGCTCCCCGGACAAGCACAGATACGCAGTATTTT,CSAPRTSTDTQYF,.,TRBV20-1,.,TRBJ2-3
TGTGCCAGCAGGCGGCCGTCCGGGGAGCTGTTTTTT,CASRRPSGELFF,.,TRBV6-5,.,TRBJ2-2
TGCGCCAGCAGCCAAGGCCGAGGGGGTTATAACGAGCAGTACTTC,CASSQGRGGYNEQYF,.,TRBV4-3,many,TRBJ2-7
TGTGCCAGCAGAACCGGGACTATGGGAGAGACCCAGTACTTC,CASRTGTMGETQYF,TRBD2,TRBV6-1,.,TRBJ2-5
TGTGCCATCAGTGAGTCGGAAACCCGGGAAGCTTTCTTT,CAISESETREAFF,.,TRBV10-3,few,TRBJ1-1
TGTGCCAGCAGTTCTTTGCAGCGGGAGCAAGGAGGTGAGCAGTTCTTC,CASSSLQREQGGEQFF,TRBD2,TRBV6-2/TRBV6-3,.,TRBJ2-1
TGTGCCAGCAGTCCCCTAATAGGCGCGGGAGCGATCCAAGAGACCCAGTACTTC,CASSPLIGAGAIQETQYF,TRBD2,TRBV11-1,.,TRBJ2-5
TGTGCCAGCAGATTAGCACCGGGACAGGGTTACGAGCAGTACTTC,CASRLAPGQGYEQYF,TRBD1,TRBV5-6,.,TRBJ2-7
TGCGCCAGCAGCGCAACTGGGGTCAATCAGCCCCAGCATTTT,CASSATGVNQPQHF,.,TRBV5-1,.,TRBJ1-5
TGTGCCAGCAGCTGGACGAGATCCTACGAGCAGTACTTC,CASSWTRSYEQYF,.,TRBV7-9,few,TRBJ2-7
TGTGCCAGCAGTTACATGAGGGGGCAGGGGGACACTGAAGCTTTCTTT,CASSYMRGQGDTEAFF,TRBD1,TRBV6-5,many,TRBJ1-1
TGCGCCAGCAGCTCTTCCGGGACAGGGGGAATGGAGACCCAGTACTTC,CASSSSGTGGMETQYF,TRBD1,TRBV5-1,.,TRBJ2-5
TGTGCCAGCAGCCAACAGGGGGAGGAAAACATTCAGTACTTC,CASSQQGEENIQYF,TRBD1,TRBV27,few,TRBJ2-4
TGCAGTGCCCCAGTATTGCGGGGCTCCTACGAGCAGTACTTC,CSAPVLRGSYEQYF,.,TRBV20-1,.,TRBJ2-7
TGCGCCAGCAGCTTTTTCGGACTAGCGGAGCCCACCGGGGAGCTGTTTTTT,CASSFFGLAEPTGELFF,TRBD2,TRBV5-1,many,TRBJ2-2